This passage covers 14 T cell receptor beta chains from one sample sequenced in a study of early T cells in non-severe SARS-CoV-2 infection. TCRdb ran MiXCR on the 5' RACE reads and lists one entry per CDR3 protein. The sample lists about 30,000 distinct CDR3 sequences, around 6.6% seen once, with 30% to 45% in the top ten. Sequencing was carried out using whole blood. The receptors were gathered from an adult who was a healthcare worker with PCR-confirmed SARS-CoV-2 infection or an uninfected control (not recorded which).

This clonotype was seen a handful of times. V is TRBV6-2 or TRBV6-3 and J is TRBJ2-1, with a tentative D call TRBD2 (6 bases). V was cut by 8 bases and J by 7 bases, with 21 bases left in between. The CDR3 is 15 residues long. Germline V gives CDR1 MNHEY, CDR2 SVGEGT. This CDR3 reads CASSRWDPRGNEQFF. CDR3 in DNA: TGTGCCAGCTCCCGTTGGGACCCGCGGGGTAATGAGCAGTTCTTC.

In this sample, this clonotype turned up many times. CDR3: CASSPWTLGEQFF. The CDR3 nucleotides read TGTGCCAGCAGCCCTTGGACCCTCGGGGAGCAGTTCTTC. This chain links TRBV9 with TRBJ2-1; D is undetermined. V lost 4 bases and J lost 10, with 15 bases in between. Germline V gives CDR1 SGDLS, CDR2 YYNGEE. The CDR3 sequence is 13 residues long.

Ten or more counts support this clonotype. V usage is TRBV20-1 and J usage is TRBJ1-2, with D perhaps matching TRBD1 (6 bases). The germline V gene encodes CDR1 DFQATT and CDR2 SNEGSKA (reference sequence). Trimming removed 2 bases from V and 8 bases from J, with 12 bases in between. This CDR3 is 12 amino acids long. CDR3: CSARKQGKGYTF. CDR3 sequence (DNA): TGCAGTGCTAGAAAGCAGGGGAAGGGCTACACCTTC.

This clonotype has at least ten counts. The V and J genes are TRBV12-3 or TRBV12-4 and TRBJ2-5; no definite D call. V lost 6 bases and J lost 5, with 10 bases in between. The CDR3 is 12 residues long. The CDR3 spells CASSLVQETQYF. As DNA, the CDR3 is TGTGCCAGCAGCCTAGTTCAGGAGACCCAGTACTTC.

The chain uses TRBV20-1 and TRBJ2-3, with no clear D. With 1 base removed from V and 3 bases from J, the gap between germline ends came to 5 bases. This CDR3 contains 12 residues. Germline CDR1 DFQATT, CDR2 SNEGSKA (reference sequence). In DNA, the CDR3 is TGCAGTGCTAGAGGAGATACAGATACGCAGTATTTT. This gives the protein CSARGDTDTQYF.

This clonotype has a count of ten or more. J is TRBJ2-3 and V is TRBV7-3; a possible D gene is TRBD2 (5 bases). The CDR3 sequence is 14 residues long. V dropped 0 bases and J dropped 3 bases, with 7 bases sitting between them. The germline gives CDR1 SGHTA, CDR2 FQGTGA. CDR3 DNA sequence: TGTGCCAGCAGCTTAACCACGGGAACAGATACGCAGTATTTT. It codes for CASSLTTGTDTQYF.

A remark on this clonotype: This may arise from a read error, as a much more abundant clone is one base away. V is TRBV12-3 or TRBV12-4 and J is TRBJ2-7; TRBD2 matches 7 bases. V lost 6 bases and J lost 4; bases outside the gene matches: 12. The CDR3 has 15 residues. The CDR3 loop is CASSWTTGGEYEQYF. The CDR3 DNA reads as TGTGCCAGCAGCTGGACAACTGGGGGGGAATACGAGCAGTACTTC.

In its sample, this clonotype was seen a few times. V usage is TRBV28 and J usage is TRBJ2-1; 7 bases fit TRBD2. Trimming cost V 7 bases and J 4 bases; bases outside gene matches: 10. The germline CDR1 and CDR2 sequences are MDHEN and SYDVKM. The CDR3 loop spans 15 amino acids. CDR3 DNA sequence: TGTGCCAGCACAGATCCGGGAGGACTTTACAATGAGCAGTTCTTC. Its protein is CASTDPGGLYNEQFF.

This clonotype was seen ten or more times. CDR3 sequence: CASSPSGTSGDTQYF. The CDR3 DNA sequence: TGTGCCAGCAGTCCCTCCGGGACTAGCGGGGATACGCAGTATTTT. The chain recombines TRBV7-9 with TRBJ2-3; 12 nucleotides agree with TRBD2. V trimming: 6 bases; J trimming: 6 bases; junction bases outside the gene matches: 7. The CDR3 contains 15 residues. Germline CDR1 and CDR2: SEHNR and FQNEAQ (reference sequence).

This clonotype was seen many times. This chain joins TRBV3-1 and TRBJ2-7; a possible D gene is TRBD1 (6 bases). Germline CDR1 and CDR2: LGHDT and YNNKEL (reference sequence). V lost 4 bases to trimming and J lost 3 bases, with 13 bases between them. The CDR3 loop spans 14 amino acids. CDR3 DNA: TGTGCCAGCAGCCCCGGGACAACAGTCTACGAGCAGTACTTC. This translates into CASSPGTTVYEQYF.

The chain is built from TRBV9 and TRBJ1-2, with D unresolved. Germline CDR1 and CDR2: SGDLS and YYNGEE. Between the trimmed V and J ends, which lost 4 bases and 3 bases, there was a span of 10 bases. The CDR3 has 13 amino acids. CDR3 protein: CASSLEGYYGYTF. CDR3 DNA sequence: TGTGCCAGCAGCTTAGAGGGTTACTATGGCTACACCTTC.

The V and J genes are TRBV9 and TRBJ2-4, with unresolved D. The CDR3 is 16 residues long. V was clipped by 4 bases and J by 2 bases, with 16 bases between them. The germline CDR1 and CDR2 sequences are SGDLS and YYNGEE. CDR3 sequence reads: CASSTRIRITKNIQYF. DNA of the CDR3: TGTGCCAGCAGCACCCGAATTCGGATCACCAAAAACATTCAGTACTTC.

This clonotype was picked up many times. V is TRBV25-1 and J is TRBJ2-1, with 8 positions matching TRBD1. V was clipped by 3 bases and J by 5 bases; unmatched bases: 9. This CDR3 has 16 residues. Germline CDR1 MGHDK, CDR2 SYGVNS. The CDR3 here is CASSELRTGYHNEQFF. DNA for the CDR3: TGTGCCAGCAGTGAGTTGAGGACAGGGTACCACAATGAGCAGTTCTTC.

This clonotype was counted ten times or more. The chain combines TRBV18 with TRBJ2-1, with 7 positions matching TRBD2. CDR1 is KGHSH, CDR2 LQKENI, per germline. This CDR3 region has 16 residues. V gave up 0 bases and J gave up 5 bases; unmatched junction bases: 7. In DNA, the CDR3 is TGTGCCAGCTCACCACCGGCACGGGGAGGGAACAATGAGCAGTTCTTC. Its translation: CASSPPARGGNNEQFF.